The sequence of this T cell receptor (beta chain) was determined in a study of T cell responses to AZD1222 COVID-19 vaccine. Study context: It was second doses at about 4 or about 12 weeks that were pooled.

Study-wide results and limits: Breadth and depth of Spike-specific TCRs rose after two AZD1222 doses. Regions 160-218 and 743-854 dominated among vaccine-associated CD4 TCRs spanning spike.

There are 17 residues in the CDR3. Germline V gene lookup returns CDR1 MNHEY and CDR2 SMNVEV (reference sequence). V was pared by 2 bases and J by 2 bases, with 19 bases between. Of note for this clone: The target antigen is unknown.

Libraries were prepared by immunoSEQ multiplex PCR; TCRdb keeps only in-frame clonotypes and omits some of them. The repertoire holds 95,000 or so clones, with approximately 91% as singletons. The chain has TRBV27 and TRBJ2-7, with TRBD1 as a possible D gene (7 bases). This receptor was taken from an adult in good health. The starting material was peripheral blood, obtained on day 0 of AZD1222 vaccination. The CDR3 DNA reads TGTGCCAGCAGTTTAACGGTGGAGGGGGCGGTAGCCTACGAGCAGTACTTC. Translating it yields CASSLTVEGAVAYEQYF.